The T cell receptor (beta chain) described here comes from a study of PD-L1 blockade in urothelial cancer. Study as a whole: Males with bladder-origin urothelial cancer constituted twenty-five of 29 patients.

CDR3 length: 16 residues. The ends lost 8 bases at V and 5 bases at J; junction bases unmatched: 14. Germline CDR1 reads MNHNY; CDR2 reads SVGAGI (reference sequence). This clone has just one count. Measured with immunoSEQ multiplex PCR; TCRdb has only the in-frame clones, and not every one. The repertoire has 15,000 to 20,000 clones, around 87% of them found once; the top ten carry just under 6%. The sample consisted of PBMCs, taken around atezolizumab (anti-PD-L1) treatment. The chain carries TRBV6-6 and TRBJ2-3; 9 bases align to TRBD2. The clonotype was recovered from a man in his fifties or sixties with urothelial cancer. In nucleotides, the CDR3 is TGTGCCAGCCGGGGCGGGAGGGCTGGATCAAAAGATACGCAGTATTTT. Protein sequence: CASRGGRAGSKDTQYF.